This T cell receptor beta chain was retrieved from a study of T-cell reconstitution after alpha-beta-depleted transplantation in children. Study observations and caveats: As was reported, about two months after transplant, alpha-beta T cells came from several hundred expanded graft clones. T-cell numbers and diversity one year post-transplant derived largely from freshly generated T cells.

This clonotype was counted once. Its antigen is undetermined. With 1 base clipped from V and 4 bases from J, the junction kept 5 bases outside the gene matches. The CDR3 sequence is 15 residues long. Looked up from germline, CDR1 is SGHTA and CDR2 is FQGNSA. Researchers prepared the TCRbeta library using unique molecular identifiers, the study reports. MiXCR, applied by TCRdb to the PCR reads, yields one record per CDR3 protein. The sample yields about 250,000 distinct CDR3 sequences, roughly 25% seen once. The rearrangement links TRBV7-2 to TRBJ1-2; 8 bases align to TRBD1. This sequence was found in a female patient between 2 and 15 years old who had a stem cell transplant for congenital amegakaryocytic thrombocytopenia, so the T cells may come from the graft donor. This material consisted of PBMCs, mostly from graft donor cells, taken 360 days after TCRalphabeta/CD19-depleted stem cell transplant. Here the CDR3 DNA reads TGTGCCAGCAGCTTAGGCGGACAGGGCCCCTATGGCTACACCTTC. It encodes CASSLGGQGPYGYTF.